A single sample is the source of the 2 T cell receptor beta chains below, sequenced in a study of beta chain features in type 1 diabetes. Every isolated RNA sample was fully reverse transcribed, so sequencing captured expressed TCRB transcripts. Sequencing used immunoSEQ multiplex PCR; TCRdb keeps in-frame clones, though not all of them. The sample has roughly 140,000 clones, about 50% seen once. Input material: Tregs from blood. The receptors derive from a man between 18 and 29 years old in good health.

V is TRBV5-1 and J is TRBJ2-7; 7 bases fit TRBD1. This CDR3 spans 15 amino acids. CDR1 and CDR2 (germline): SGHRS, YFSETQ. With 4 bases clipped from V and 3 bases from J, the junction kept 10 bases outside the gene matches. The CDR3 reads CASSPLGTAFYEQYF. The CDR3 DNA follows: TGCGCCAGCAGCCCCCTAGGGACAGCCTTCTACGAGCAGTACTTC.

The rearrangement joins TRBV28 to TRBJ2-4; 10 nucleotides match TRBD2. CDR1 and CDR2 from the germline V gene are MDHEN and SYDVKM. The length of the CDR3 is 17 residues. The V gene end was trimmed by 2 bases and the J gene end by 3 bases; junction bases not matched to a gene: 7. The CDR3 sequence is CASSLVLAGEGKNIQYF. CDR3 sequence (DNA): TGTGCCAGCAGTTTAGTTCTAGCGGGAGAAGGCAAAAACATTCAGTACTTC.